This T cell receptor beta chain originates from a study of beta chain features in type 1 diabetes. Study-wide results and caveats: The study found moderately but significantly shorter TCRB CDR3s in all four CD4+ subsets of Type 1 diabetes patients. For patients and controls alike, PCR might favor shorter templates to the same degree.

Sorted populations were all over 95% pure. Reverse transcribing all isolated RNA meant expressed TCRB transcripts were sequenced. Some clones are missing from TCRdb's copy, which holds only in-frame ones; the method was immunoSEQ multiplex PCR. The table lists about 650,000 clones, roughly 12% of them singletons. The CDR3 extends over 14 amino acids. The germline V gene has CDR1 SQVTM and CDR2 ANQGSEA. V trimming: 8 bases; J trimming: 3 bases; junction bases outside the gene matches: 10. Points on this clone: The antigen remains undetermined.

The chain carries TRBV29-1 and TRBJ1-2; 9 nucleotides line up with TRBD1. This receptor was taken from a man between 25 and 39 years old with type 1 diabetes. The sample was naive CD4+ T cells from blood. The CDR3 here is CSLTGTGSDYGYTF. The CDR3 nucleotides read TGCAGCCTAACCGGGACAGGGAGTGACTATGGCTACACCTTC. The variable domain in full, with the rest retrieved from reference TRBV29-1 and TRBJ1-2, is SAVISQKPSRDICQRGTSLTIQCQVDSQVTMMFWYRQQPGQSLTLIATANQGSEATYESGFVIDKFPISRPNLTFSTLTVSNMSPEDSSIYLCSLTGTGSDYGYTFGSGTRLTVV.